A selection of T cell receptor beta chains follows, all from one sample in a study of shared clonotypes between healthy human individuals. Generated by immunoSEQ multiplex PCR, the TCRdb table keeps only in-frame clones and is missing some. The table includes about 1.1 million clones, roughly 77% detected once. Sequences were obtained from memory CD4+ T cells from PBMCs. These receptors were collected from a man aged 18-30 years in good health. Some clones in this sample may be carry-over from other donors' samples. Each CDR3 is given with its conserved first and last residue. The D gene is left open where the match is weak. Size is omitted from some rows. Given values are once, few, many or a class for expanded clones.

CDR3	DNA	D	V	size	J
CASSYGIGKETQYF	TGTGCCAGCAGTTACGGTATCGGAAAAGAGACCCAGTACTTC	-	TRBV6-5	-	TRBJ2-5
CASSLAGTAVYEQYF	TGTGCCAGCAGCTTAGCGGGGACAGCAGTCTACGAGCAGTACTTC	TRBD1	TRBV7-9	-	TRBJ2-7
CASRPGGAKGNTEAFF	TGTGCCAGCAGGCCTGGCGGGGCGAAAGGGAACACTGAAGCTTTCTTT	-	TRBV28	-	TRBJ1-1
CASSERVDPGQGKLFF	TGTGCCAGCAGCGAGCGGGTGGACCCGGGGCAGGGGAAACTGTTTTTT	-	TRBV9	-	TRBJ1-4
CASSPNTGGMYSPEAFF	TGTGCCAGCTCCCCTAATACAGGGGGCATGTATAGTCCTGAAGCTTTCTTT	TRBD1	TRBV18	many	TRBJ1-1
CAIGRDNANEQYF	TGTGCCATCGGTCGGGATAACGCCAACGAGCAGTACTTC	-	TRBV2	-	TRBJ2-7
CASSLQAGGTAGNSPLHF	TGTGCCAGCAGTTTACAAGCGGGGGGCACTGCTGGCAATTCACCCCTCCACTTT	-	TRBV27	-	TRBJ1-6
CASSRGQGFGQPQHF	TGTGCCAGCAGCCGAGGACAGGGTTTCGGTCAGCCCCAGCATTTT	TRBD1	TRBV28	-	TRBJ1-5
CASSLGTRDNEQFF	TGCGCCAGCAGCTTGGGGACTAGGGACAATGAGCAGTTCTTC	TRBD2	TRBV5-1	few	TRBJ2-1
CASSAEQNSYEQYF	TGTGCCAGCAGTGCGGAACAGAACTCCTACGAGCAGTACTTC	-	TRBV2	-	TRBJ2-7
CASSFHQGLQYEQYF	TGTGCCAGCAGCTTTCATCAGGGGCTCCAGTACGAGCAGTACTTC	-	TRBV11-2	-	TRBJ2-7
CASRPRAGTEAFF	TGTGCCAGTCGACCCCGAGCGGGCACTGAAGCTTTCTTT	-	TRBV19	-	TRBJ1-1
CASSQYTGGSEGNTIYF	TGCGCCAGCAGCCAGTATACAGGGGGCTCTGAAGGAAACACCATATATTTT	TRBD1	TRBV4-1	-	TRBJ1-3
CASSTTASGGYEQYF	TGTGCCAGCAGTACCACCGCCAGCGGGGGCTACGAGCAGTACTTC	TRBD2	TRBV27	-	TRBJ2-7
CASSPPRLARTETQYF	TGTGCCAGCAGCCCCCCCCGACTAGCGCGGACGGAGACCCAGTACTTC	TRBD2	TRBV7-2	once	TRBJ2-5
CASSPKGAGSSGANVLTF	TGTGCCAGCAGCCCCAAGGGAGCAGGGAGCTCTGGGGCCAACGTCCTGACTTTC	-	TRBV7-9	-	TRBJ2-6
CASSMSPANYGYTF	TGTGCCAGTAGTATGTCGCCAGCAAACTATGGCTACACCTTC	-	TRBV19	few	TRBJ1-2
CASSFSGNYGYTF	TGTGCCAGCAGCTTCTCCGGAAACTATGGCTACACCTTC	-	TRBV7-9	many	TRBJ1-2
CASSQVGQGRTEAFF	TGTGCCAGCAGCCAAGTGGGACAGGGTCGCACTGAAGCTTTCTTT	TRBD1	TRBV14	-	TRBJ1-1
CASSLGGGQPQHF	TGTGCCAGCAGTTTAGGAGGGGGTCAGCCCCAGCATTTT	-	TRBV6-5	few	TRBJ1-5
CASSLGILASEQYF	TGTGCCAGCAGCTTAGGAATTTTGGCCTCTGAGCAGTACTTC	-	TRBV7-8	-	TRBJ2-7
CASSPHGRGAGTQYF	TGTGCCAGCAGCCCCCACGGCCGGGGAGCCGGGACCCAGTACTTC	-	TRBV7-9	-	TRBJ2-5
CASSALAEGDGEQFF	TGTGCCAGCAGCGCACTAGCGGAGGGGGATGGTGAGCAGTTCTTC	TRBD2	TRBV9	few	TRBJ2-1
CASSAGLRLGGYTF	TGTGCCAGTAGTGCGGGCCTCCGGCTCGGAGGCTACACCTTC	-	TRBV19	-	TRBJ1-2
CASSLKGTWYSNQPQHF	TGTGCCAGCAGCTTAAAGGGGACTTGGTATAGCAATCAGCCCCAGCATTTT	-	TRBV7-3	few	TRBJ1-5
CASSLERGSDTQYF	TGTGCCAGCAGCTTGGAGCGCGGGAGTGATACGCAGTATTTT	TRBD2	TRBV5-4	-	TRBJ2-3
CASSAPQGDRGLGTQYF	TGTGCCAGCAGCGCCCCCCAGGGGGACAGGGGGCTGGGTACGCAGTATTTT	TRBD1	TRBV9	-	TRBJ2-3
CASSRDGYQPQHF	TGTGCCAGCAGCCGGGACGGTTATCAGCCCCAGCATTTT	-	TRBV7-2	-	TRBJ1-5